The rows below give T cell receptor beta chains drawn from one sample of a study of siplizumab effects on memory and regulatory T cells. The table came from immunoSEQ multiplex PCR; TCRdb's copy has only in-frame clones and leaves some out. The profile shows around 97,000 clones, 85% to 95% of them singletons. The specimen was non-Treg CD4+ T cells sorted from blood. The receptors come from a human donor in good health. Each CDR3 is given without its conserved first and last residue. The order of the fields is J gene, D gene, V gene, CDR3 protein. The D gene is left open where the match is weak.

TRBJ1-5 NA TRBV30 AWSVSPNQPQH
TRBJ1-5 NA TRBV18 ASSGAKLMQH
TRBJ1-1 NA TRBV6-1 ASSALQNTEAF
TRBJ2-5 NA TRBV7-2 ASSPRWGGEETQY
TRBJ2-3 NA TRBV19 ASSVVGPGTDTQY
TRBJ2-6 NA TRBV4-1 ASSQARRRGVGANVLT
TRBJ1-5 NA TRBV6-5 ASSYGHGNQPQH
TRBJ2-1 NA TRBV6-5 ASSSRRDSYNEQF
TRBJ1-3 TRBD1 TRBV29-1 SVETPGQGVTIY
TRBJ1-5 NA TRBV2 ASKGWGQPQH
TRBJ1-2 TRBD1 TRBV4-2 ASSIQGQGGNYGYT
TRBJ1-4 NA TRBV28 ASSDRRTKLF
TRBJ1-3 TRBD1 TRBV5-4 ASSWGQSGNTIY
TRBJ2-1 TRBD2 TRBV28 ASSRMRGTSGRTSYNEQF
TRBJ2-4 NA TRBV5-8 ASSFNLNIQY
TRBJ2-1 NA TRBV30 AAKGGNPYNEQF
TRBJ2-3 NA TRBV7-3 ASSQRGLTTDTQY
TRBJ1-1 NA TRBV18 ASSPPNRGAGTEAF
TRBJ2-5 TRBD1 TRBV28 ASSRPSTGEKTQY
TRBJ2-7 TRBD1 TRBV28 ASKGGTGGGEQY
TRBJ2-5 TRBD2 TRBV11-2 ASRVAGGRQETQY
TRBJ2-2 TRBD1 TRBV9 ASSLKHPGGSGELF
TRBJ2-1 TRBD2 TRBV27 ASSPPVPGLALRGEQF
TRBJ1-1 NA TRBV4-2 ASSQDYAGLNTEAF
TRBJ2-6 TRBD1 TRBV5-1 ASSPTTGRTGANVLT
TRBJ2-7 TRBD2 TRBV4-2 ASGQVPGLADQPYEQY
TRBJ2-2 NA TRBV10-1 ASSGTIWTGELF
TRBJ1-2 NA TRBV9 ASSVDLRQDYGYT
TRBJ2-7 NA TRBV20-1 SASPGEQY
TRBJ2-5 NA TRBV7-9 ASSLAAQETQY
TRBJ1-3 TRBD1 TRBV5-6 VSSLVEGALGNTIY
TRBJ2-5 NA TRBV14 ASSQEWRTQETQY
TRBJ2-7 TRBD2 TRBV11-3 ASSYQPTSGIYEQY
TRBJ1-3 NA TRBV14 ASTRTLSGNTIY
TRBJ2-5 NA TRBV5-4 ASSLGGGETQY
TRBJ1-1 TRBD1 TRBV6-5 ASRVTGTVLTEAF
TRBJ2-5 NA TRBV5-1 ASSLGPRRETQY
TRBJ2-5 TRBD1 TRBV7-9 ASSTTDRVEETQY